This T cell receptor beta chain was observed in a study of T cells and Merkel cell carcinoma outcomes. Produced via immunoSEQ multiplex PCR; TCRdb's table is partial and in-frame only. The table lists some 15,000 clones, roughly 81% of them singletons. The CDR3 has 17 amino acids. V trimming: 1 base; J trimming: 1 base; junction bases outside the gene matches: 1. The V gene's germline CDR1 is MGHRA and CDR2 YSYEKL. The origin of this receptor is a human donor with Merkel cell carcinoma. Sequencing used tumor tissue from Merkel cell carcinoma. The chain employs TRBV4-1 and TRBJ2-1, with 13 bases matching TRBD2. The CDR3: CASSQATSGRSYNEQFF. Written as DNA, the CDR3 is TGCGCCAGCAGCCAAGCGACTAGCGGGAGGTCCTACAATGAGCAGTTCTTC.